Below, one T cell receptor beta chain is given with its context. This sample is drawn from a study of T-cell reconstitution after alpha-beta-depleted transplantation in children. Using unique molecular identifiers, the investigators prepared the TCRbeta library. TCRdb reprocessed the PCR reads via MiXCR and lists one record per CDR3 protein. The repertoire holds approximately 640,000 distinct CDR3 sequences, with about 15% as singletons. The CDR3 is 15 residues long. Germline V gives CDR1 SEHNR, CDR2 FQNEAQ (reference sequence). Trimming stripped 4 bases from V and 0 bases from J, with 10 bases between.

This clonotype was obtained from a human donor who donated a stem cell graft to a child with acute myeloid leukemia. The specimen comprised PBMCs from the stem cell graft donor, sampled from the stem cell graft. The chain has TRBV7-9 and TRBJ2-1; D is ambiguous. The CDR3 coding sequence is TGTGCCAGCAGCTCGCCTAAAGACTCCTACAATGAGCAGTTCTTC. Protein product: CASSSPKDSYNEQFF.